The 5 T cell receptor beta chains below all came from one sample that was sequenced in a study of monozygotic twins with inflammatory bowel disease (dated by TCRdb to the late 2010s). Library preparation was by 5' RACE. Sequencing took place on an Illumina HiSeq 2500. TCRdb reprocessed the reads and assigns one entry to each CDR3 protein sequence, leaving out DNA. The sample table gives some 99,000 distinct CDR3 sequences. The top ten constitute 9.5% to 15% of the sample. Source material: blood. The receptors here all came from a human donor with ulcerative colitis or Crohn's disease, or a healthy co-twin of an affected twin (not recorded which).

The chain employs TRBV28 and TRBJ2-1; TCRdb gives TRBD2 as the D gene, but with no DNA this cannot be confirmed. The CDR3 has 13 amino acids. From germline, CDR1 is MDHEN and CDR2 SYDVKM. CDR3 loop: CASSRELGAEQFF.

CDR3 residues: CASSLVTGAIGELFF. This chain connects TRBV11-3 to TRBJ2-2; TCRdb proposes TRBD1, but this gene call is untestable without DNA. Germline CDR1 is SGHNT and CDR2 is YENEEA. This CDR3 has 15 amino acids.

The chain links TRBV12-3 or TRBV12-4 to TRBJ2-1; with no DNA, the TCRdb D assignment of TRBD1 cannot be verified. CDR3 length: 15 residues. CDR3: CASSPGTGWSNEQFF.

This sequence joins TRBV12-3 or TRBV12-4 and TRBJ2-3; as DNA is missing, the TRBD1 call by TCRdb cannot be tested. The CDR3 sequence is 16 residues long. The CDR3 loop reads CASSFWGARLTDTQYF.

The chain joins TRBV5-6 to TRBJ2-1; TCRdb's D gene call, TRBD2, goes unchecked for lack of DNA. CDR1 and CDR2 from the germline V gene are SGHDT and YYEEEE. CDR3 length equals 17 residues. The CDR3 reads CASSHLLAGFASNEQFF.